The T cell receptor beta chain described here comes from a study of blood T cell repertoires in COVID-19. Overall study: Acute and convalescent COVID-19 specimens originated in the United States, Italy and Spain. The analysed material was cDNA or gDNA that came from T cells, B-cell-depleted T cells, or PBMCs.

Germline V CDR1 and CDR2: MDHEN, SYDVKM. V was shortened by 3 bases and J by 6 bases, with 15 bases between the two germline ends. This CDR3 has 15 amino acids. Method: immunoSEQ multiplex PCR; TCRdb's copy keeps in-frame clones and lacks some. The table lists over 80,000 clones, approximately 89% of them singletons. The chain uses TRBV28 and TRBJ1-5; D call uncertain. This receptor was taken from a man in his fifties or sixties with acute or convalescent COVID-19. The sequencing input was peripheral blood. The CDR3, as DNA: TGTGCCAGCAGTTTGGGCGGGTCGGGTAGTCAGCCCCAGCATTTT. Its protein product is CASSLGGSGSQPQHF.